Listed here is a single T cell receptor (beta chain). It has no known antigen specificity. Nothing much larger sits one base from this clone, and base qualities are not available. The receptor library was made with the immunoSEQ multiplex PCR assay. The clones in this table, taken by TCRdb from immuneACCESS, are in-frame only. Not every clone is retained; where verified, under half of the shortfall comes from an unresolved V gene, and the cause of the rest is unknown. In all, the sample holds about 75,000 clones, and 95% to 98% of those were seen once. Clones ranked in the top ten supply under 0.3% of the sample. The data were taken from a study of technical replicates of blood from four donors (TCRdb year 2017). V drops 10 bases and J drops 5 bases, leaving 20 bases in between. CDR1 is given as ENHRY and CDR2 as SYGVKD, both from the germline V gene. There are 14 amino acids in the CDR3, from cysteine to phenylalanine inclusive. The entry retains the CDR3 DNA only, 42 bases that are in frame from base 1.

The chain uses TRBV10-3 and TRBJ1-2; tentative D gene TRBD1, with 6 bases matching. The source material was T cells isolated from PBMCs. This clonotype was obtained from a human donor in good health. The CDR3 here reads CATSLGQTEYGYTF. The DNA is TGTGCCACATCCCTTGGACAGACCGAATATGGCTACACCTTC.